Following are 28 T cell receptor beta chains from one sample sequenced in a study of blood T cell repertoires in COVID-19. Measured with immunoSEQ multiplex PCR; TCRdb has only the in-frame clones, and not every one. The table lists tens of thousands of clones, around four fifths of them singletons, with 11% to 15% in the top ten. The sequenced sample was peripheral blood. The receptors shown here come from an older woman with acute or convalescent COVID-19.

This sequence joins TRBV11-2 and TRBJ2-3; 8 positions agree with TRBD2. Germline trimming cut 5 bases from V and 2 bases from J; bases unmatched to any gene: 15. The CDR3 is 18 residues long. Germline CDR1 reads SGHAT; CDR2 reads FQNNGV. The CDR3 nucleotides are TGTGCCAGCAGCCCCCGGGGGGGGGCGGGGGGCCCCACAGATACGCAGTATTTT. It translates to CASSPRGGAGGPTDTQYF.

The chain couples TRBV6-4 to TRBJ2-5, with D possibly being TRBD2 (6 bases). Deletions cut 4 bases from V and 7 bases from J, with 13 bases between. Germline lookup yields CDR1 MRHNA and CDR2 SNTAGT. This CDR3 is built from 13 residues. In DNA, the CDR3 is TGTGCCAGCAGTGCCGAACATAGCGGGACCCAGTACTTC. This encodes CASSAEHSGTQYF.

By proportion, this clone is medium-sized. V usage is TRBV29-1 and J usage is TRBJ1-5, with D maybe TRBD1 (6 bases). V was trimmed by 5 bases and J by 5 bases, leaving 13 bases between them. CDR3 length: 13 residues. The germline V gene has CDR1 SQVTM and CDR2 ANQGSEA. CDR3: CSVRQGLDQPQHF. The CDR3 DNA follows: TGCAGCGTTCGGCAGGGGTTGGATCAGCCCCAGCATTTT.

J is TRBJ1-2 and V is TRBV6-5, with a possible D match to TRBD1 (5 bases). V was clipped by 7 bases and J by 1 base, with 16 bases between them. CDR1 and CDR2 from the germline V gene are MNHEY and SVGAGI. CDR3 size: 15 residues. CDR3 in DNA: TGTGCCAGCACCATGACAGCCGTACTTAACTATGGCTACACCTTC. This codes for CASTMTAVLNYGYTF.

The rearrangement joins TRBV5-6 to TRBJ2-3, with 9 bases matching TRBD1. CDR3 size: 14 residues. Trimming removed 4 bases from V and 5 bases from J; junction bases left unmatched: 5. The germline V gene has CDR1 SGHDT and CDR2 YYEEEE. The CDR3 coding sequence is TGTGCCAGCAGCATACAGGGGGCCAGAGATACGCAGTATTTT. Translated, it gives CASSIQGARDTQYF.

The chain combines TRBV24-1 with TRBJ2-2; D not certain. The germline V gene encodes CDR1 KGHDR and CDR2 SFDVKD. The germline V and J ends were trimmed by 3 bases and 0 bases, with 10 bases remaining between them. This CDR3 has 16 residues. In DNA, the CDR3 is TGTGCCACCAGTGATCCGCGTGCACCGAACACCGGGGAGCTGTTTTTT. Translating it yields CATSDPRAPNTGELFF.

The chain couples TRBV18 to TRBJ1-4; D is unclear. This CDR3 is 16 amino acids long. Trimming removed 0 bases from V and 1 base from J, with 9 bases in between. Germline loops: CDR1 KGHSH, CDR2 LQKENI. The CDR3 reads CASSPPPGGTNEKLFF. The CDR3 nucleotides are TGTGCCAGCTCACCACCCCCGGGAGGAACTAATGAAAAACTGTTTTTT.

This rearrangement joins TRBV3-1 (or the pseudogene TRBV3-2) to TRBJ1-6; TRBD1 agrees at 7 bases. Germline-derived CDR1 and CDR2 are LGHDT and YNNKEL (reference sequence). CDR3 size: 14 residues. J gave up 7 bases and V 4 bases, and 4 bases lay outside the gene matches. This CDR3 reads CASSLGQFNSPLHF. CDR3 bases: TGTGCCAGCAGCCTGGGACAGTTCAATTCACCCCTCCACTTT.

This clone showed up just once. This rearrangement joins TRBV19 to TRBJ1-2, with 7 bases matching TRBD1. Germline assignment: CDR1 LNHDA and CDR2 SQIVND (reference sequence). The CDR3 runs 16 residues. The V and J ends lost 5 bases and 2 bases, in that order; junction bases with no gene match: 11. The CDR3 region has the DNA TGTGCCAGTAGTTCCCCCCGACAGGGAACCAACTATGGCTACACCTTC. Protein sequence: CASSSPRQGTNYGYTF. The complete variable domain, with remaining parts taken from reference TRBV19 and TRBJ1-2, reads DGGITQSPKYLFRKEGQNVTLSCEQNLNHDAMYWYRQDPGQGLRLIYYSQIVNDFQKGDIAEGYSVSREKKESFPLTVTSAQKNPTAFYLCASSSPRQGTNYGYTFGSGTRLTVV.

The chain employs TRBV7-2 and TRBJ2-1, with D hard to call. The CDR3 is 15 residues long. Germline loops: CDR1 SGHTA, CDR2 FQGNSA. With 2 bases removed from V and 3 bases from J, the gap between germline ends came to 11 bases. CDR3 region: CASSLPGVVYNEQFF. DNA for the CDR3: TGTGCCAGCAGCTTACCAGGTGTTGTCTACAATGAGCAGTTCTTC. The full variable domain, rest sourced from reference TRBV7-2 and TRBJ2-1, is GAGVSQSPSNKVTEKGKDVELRCDPISGHTALYWYRQSLGQGLEFLIYFQGNSAPDKSGLPSDRFSAERTGGSVSTLTIQRTQQEDSAVYLCASSLPGVVYNEQFFGPGTRLTVL.

CDR3 loop: CAISETAGELFF. CDR3 DNA sequence: TGTGCCATCAGTGAGACGGCCGGGGAGCTGTTTTTT. V is TRBV10-3 and J is TRBJ2-2; D is unresolved. The ends were cut back, 2 bases at V and 6 bases at J, with 4 bases in the middle. Germline assignment: CDR1 ENHRY and CDR2 SYGVKD. This CDR3 has 12 amino acids.

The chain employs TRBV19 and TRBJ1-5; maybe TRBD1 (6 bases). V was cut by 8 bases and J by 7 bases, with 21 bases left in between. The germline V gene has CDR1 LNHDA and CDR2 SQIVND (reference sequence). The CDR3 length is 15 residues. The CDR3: CASVSRGRFDQPQHF. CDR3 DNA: TGTGCCAGTGTATCCAGGGGACGCTTTGACCAGCCCCAGCATTTT. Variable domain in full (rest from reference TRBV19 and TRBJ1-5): DGGITQSPKYLFRKEGQNVTLSCEQNLNHDAMYWYRQDPGQGLRLIYYSQIVNDFQKGDIAEGYSVSREKKESFPLTVTSAQKNPTAFYLCASVSRGRFDQPQHFGDGTRLSIL.

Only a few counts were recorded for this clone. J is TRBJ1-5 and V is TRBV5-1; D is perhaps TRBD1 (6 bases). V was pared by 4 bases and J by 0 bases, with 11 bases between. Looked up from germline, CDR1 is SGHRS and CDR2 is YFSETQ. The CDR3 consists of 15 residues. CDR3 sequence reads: CASSEQGYSNQPQHF. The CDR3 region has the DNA TGCGCCAGCAGCGAACAGGGATATAGCAATCAGCCCCAGCATTTT.

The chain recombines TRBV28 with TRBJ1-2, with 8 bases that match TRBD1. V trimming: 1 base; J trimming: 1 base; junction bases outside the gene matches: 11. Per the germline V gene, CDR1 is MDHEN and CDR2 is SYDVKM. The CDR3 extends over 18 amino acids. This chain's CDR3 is CASSLYKDRERGNYGYTF. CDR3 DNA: TGTGCCAGCAGTTTATATAAGGACAGGGAGAGGGGTAACTATGGCTACACCTTC.

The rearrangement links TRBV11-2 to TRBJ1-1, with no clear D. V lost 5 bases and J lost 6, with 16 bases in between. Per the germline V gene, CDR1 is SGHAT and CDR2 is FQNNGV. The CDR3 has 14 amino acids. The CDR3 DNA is TGTGCCAGCAGCCGCGGGGTCCTGAGCGCTGAAGCTTTCTTT. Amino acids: CASSRGVLSAEAFF.

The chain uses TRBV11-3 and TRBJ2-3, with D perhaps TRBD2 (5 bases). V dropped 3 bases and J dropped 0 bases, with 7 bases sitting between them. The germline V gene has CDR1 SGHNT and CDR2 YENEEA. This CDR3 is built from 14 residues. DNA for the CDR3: TGTGCCAGCAGCTTGGGAGTTAGCACAGATACGCAGTATTTT. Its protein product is CASSLGVSTDTQYF.

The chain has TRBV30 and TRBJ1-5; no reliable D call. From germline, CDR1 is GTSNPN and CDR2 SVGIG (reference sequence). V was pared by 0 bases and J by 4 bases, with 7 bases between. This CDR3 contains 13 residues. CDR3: CAWSVHGNQPQHF. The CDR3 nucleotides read TGTGCCTGGAGTGTACACGGGAATCAGCCCCAGCATTTT.

The CDR3 sequence is CAWAPSYGYTF. The CDR3 DNA is TGTGCCTGGGCCCCTAGCTATGGCTACACCTTC. V is TRBV30 and J is TRBJ1-2; no reliable D call. CDR1 is GTSNPN, CDR2 SVGIG, per germline (reference sequence). CDR3 length: 11 amino acids. Deletions cut 5 bases from V and 4 bases from J, with 8 bases between.

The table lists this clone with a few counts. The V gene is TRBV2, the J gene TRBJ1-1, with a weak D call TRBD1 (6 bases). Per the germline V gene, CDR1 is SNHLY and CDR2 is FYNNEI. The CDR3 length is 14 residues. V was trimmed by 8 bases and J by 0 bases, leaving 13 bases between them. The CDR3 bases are TGTGCCAGCGGATTGGGGGCTTTGAACACTGAAGCTTTCTTT. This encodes CASGLGALNTEAFF.

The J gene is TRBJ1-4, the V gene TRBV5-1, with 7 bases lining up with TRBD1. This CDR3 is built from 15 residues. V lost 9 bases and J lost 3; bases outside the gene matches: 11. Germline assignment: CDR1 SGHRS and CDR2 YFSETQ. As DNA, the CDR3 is TGCGCCACCTCTCCCTCCGGGACAGCTAATGAAAAACTGTTTTTT. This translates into CATSPSGTANEKLFF.

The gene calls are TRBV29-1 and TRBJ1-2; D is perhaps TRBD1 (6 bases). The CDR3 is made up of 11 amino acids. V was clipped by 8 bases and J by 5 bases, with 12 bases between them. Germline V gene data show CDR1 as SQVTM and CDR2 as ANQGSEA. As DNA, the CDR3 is TGCAGCATAACAGGGTGGTATGGCTACACCTTC. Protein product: CSITGWYGYTF.

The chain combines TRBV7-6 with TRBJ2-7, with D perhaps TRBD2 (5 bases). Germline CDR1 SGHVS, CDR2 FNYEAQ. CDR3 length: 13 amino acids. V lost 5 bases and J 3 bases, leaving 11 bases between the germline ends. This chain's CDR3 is CASSPHSVYEQYF. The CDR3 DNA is TGTGCCAGCAGCCCCCATAGCGTCTACGAGCAGTACTTC.

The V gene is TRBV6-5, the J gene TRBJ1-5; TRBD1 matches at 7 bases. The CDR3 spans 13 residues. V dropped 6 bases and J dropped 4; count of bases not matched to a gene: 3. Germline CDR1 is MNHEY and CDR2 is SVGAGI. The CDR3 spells CASRRDSNQPQHF. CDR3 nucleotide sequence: TGTGCCAGCAGACGGGACAGTAATCAGCCCCAGCATTTT.

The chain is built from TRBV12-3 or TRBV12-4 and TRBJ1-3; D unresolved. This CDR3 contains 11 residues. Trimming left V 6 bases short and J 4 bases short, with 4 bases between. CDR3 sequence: CASRRGNTIYF. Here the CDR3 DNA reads TGTGCCAGCAGGAGGGGAAACACCATATATTTT.

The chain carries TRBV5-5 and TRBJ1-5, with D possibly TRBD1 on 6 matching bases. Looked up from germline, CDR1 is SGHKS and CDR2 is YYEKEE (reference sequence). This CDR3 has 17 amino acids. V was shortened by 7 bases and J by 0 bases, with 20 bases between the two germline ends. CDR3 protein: CASSAVRGILSNQPQHF. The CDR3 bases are TGTGCCAGCTCAGCTGTAAGGGGGATCCTTAGCAATCAGCCCCAGCATTTT.

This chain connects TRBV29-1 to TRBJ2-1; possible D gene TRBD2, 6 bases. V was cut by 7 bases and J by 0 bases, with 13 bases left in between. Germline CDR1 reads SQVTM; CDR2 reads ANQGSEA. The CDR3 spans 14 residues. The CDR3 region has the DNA TGCAGCGCCTCAGCGGGTAGCTCCTACAATGAGCAGTTCTTC. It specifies CSASAGSSYNEQFF.

The CDR3 spells CAWTPLAGQGYEQYF. In nucleotides, the CDR3 is TGTGCCTGGACCCCCCTAGCCGGACAGGGGTACGAGCAGTACTTC. This sequence joins TRBV30 and TRBJ2-7, with 9 nucleotides matching TRBD1. The CDR3 has 15 residues. CDR1 is GTSNPN, CDR2 SVGIG, per germline (reference sequence). Unmatched junction bases numbered 11, after V lost 4 bases and J lost 4 bases.

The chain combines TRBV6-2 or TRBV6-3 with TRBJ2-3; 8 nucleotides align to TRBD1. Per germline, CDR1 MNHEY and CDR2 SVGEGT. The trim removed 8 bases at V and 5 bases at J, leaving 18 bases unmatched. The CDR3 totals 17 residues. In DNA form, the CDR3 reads TGTGCCAGCCGCCCCCTCAGGGGGCTCGGGGTGCAAGATACGCAGTATTTT. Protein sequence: CASRPLRGLGVQDTQYF.